The text below deals with one T cell receptor beta chain. The sample is drawn from a study of OX40 agonist ivuxolimab in advanced cancers. The overall study: Patients were dosed intravenously with ivuxolimab at 0.01 to 10 mg/kg every 2 weeks. Checkpoint inhibitors had been given previously to approximately 40% of patients.

The CDR3 extends over 15 amino acids. Germline values: CDR1 MNHEY, CDR2 SMNVEV (reference sequence). Trimming cost V 0 bases and J 6 bases, with 12 bases left between them. Sequencing used immunoSEQ multiplex PCR; TCRdb keeps in-frame clones, though not all of them. There are more than 95,000 clones in the sample; less than 95% occur only once, and 0.7% to 0.9% lies in the top ten. The chain uses TRBV27 and TRBJ1-5, with no clear D. The sequence derives from an adult with an advanced solid tumor such as melanoma, head and neck, liver or kidney cancer. Sequenced here: CD4+ or CD8+ T cells sorted from blood, sampled in a trial of the OX40 agonist ivuxolimab. The CDR3 coding sequence is TGTGCCAGCAGTTTATCTCCGGTGTCGGGTCAGCCCCAGCATTTT. Encoded protein: CASSLSPVSGQPQHF.